In its sample, the clone carrying this T cell receptor beta chain was seen a few times. Its matching antigen is unknown. This same CDR3 is encoded by further DNA sequences in the sample. The data belong to a study of shared clonotypes between healthy human individuals. Findings and caveats of the study: Among a handful of donors, roughly 5% of naive CD4 clonotypes were found in common.

Per the original data handling: ImmunoSEQ junction-only sequences lacked quality scores, so their filtering differed. Assay used: immunoSEQ multiplex PCR; TCRdb lists only in-frame clones, some missing. Clonal size and the V and J genes are those of that table, whereas D and trimming came from the DNA. Of 2.3 million or so clones in the sample, over 85% were seen once. The V end lost 5 bases, the J end lost 0 bases, and 2 bases lay between the germline ends. Germline lookup yields CDR1 GTSNPN and CDR2 SVGIG (reference sequence). The CDR3 length is 12 residues. The V and J genes are TRBV30 and TRBJ2-6; D not resolved. The sample was naive CD4+ T cells from PBMCs. Subset denoted: CD45RA+ positively selected. The origin of this receptor is a man aged 18 to 29 in good health. Some clones in this sample may be carry-over from other donors' samples. The DNA for the CDR3 is TGTGCCTGGGCCTCTGGGGCCAACGTCCTGACTTTC. Translation: CAWASGANVLTF. Complete variable domain (other parts from reference TRBV30 and TRBJ2-6): SQTIHQWPATLVQPVGSPLSLECTVEGTSNPNLYWYRQAAGRGLQLLFYSVGIGQISSEVPQNLSASRPQDRQFILSSKKLLLSDSGFYLCAWASGANVLTFGAGSRLTVL.